This T cell receptor (beta chain) derives from a study of identical twins. Regarding the study as a whole: Modelling underestimated the level of out-of-frame TCR alpha sharing observed in monozygotic twins. The conclusions drew on cross-sectional statistical analysis instead of tracking the same donors. A lower insertion count was a feature of abundant cord blood beta clonotypes, with no such feature in memory repertoires. Beta out-of-frame sequences showed weaker excess twin sharing.

This clonotype has a handful of counts. The antigen remains unidentified. TCRdb re-called the 5' RACE reads with MiXCR, one entry per CDR3 protein. The top ten clones hold 0.4% to 0.6% of a sample with 400,000 to 600,000 distinct CDR3 sequences, 20% to 25% of them seen once. The CDR3 length is 14 residues. CDR1 and CDR2 (germline): SGHRS, YFSETQ. V lost 6 bases and J lost 2, with 11 bases in between. Another study also made use of these data, one on yellow fever vaccine responses in identical twins.

Sequenced material: CD4+ T cells sorted from blood. The clonotype comes from a woman aged 18-29 years in good health. The rearrangement links TRBV5-1 to TRBJ2-2; D gene ambiguous. CDR3 in amino acids: CASTVGPNTGELFF. The CDR3 coding sequence is TGCGCCAGCACCGTGGGTCCAAACACCGGGGAGCTGTTTTTT.